The 8 T cell receptor beta chains listed next were all sequenced from one sample in a study of shared clonotypes between healthy human individuals. This table comes from immunoSEQ multiplex PCR, and its TCRdb copy is limited to in-frame clones, with some not included. This repertoire shows 2 million to 2.5 million clones, 90% to 97% found once; its top ten account for over 0.1%. The sequencing sample was made of naive CD4+ T cells sorted from blood. Sample subset: CD45RA+ positively selected. Receptors were obtained from a man between 18 and 35 years old in good health.

The genes are TRBV13 and TRBJ2-1; D unresolved. The CDR3 is 15 residues long. V was pared by 1 base and J by 0 bases, with 7 bases between. The germline V gene encodes CDR1 PRHDT and CDR2 FYEKMQ (reference sequence). In DNA, the CDR3 is TGTGCCAGCAGCTTAGAACATAGCTCCTACAATGAGCAGTTCTTC. As protein: CASSLEHSSYNEQFF.

The count of this clone is one. The CDR3 protein is CASSLNSGRGNTIYF. The CDR3 DNA follows: TGTGCCAGCAGCTTAAATTCGGGGAGGGGAAACACCATATATTTT. The chain is built from TRBV11-2 and TRBJ1-3; no definite D call. This CDR3 spans 15 amino acids. The germline V gene encodes CDR1 SGHAT and CDR2 FQNNGV. V gave up 2 bases and J gave up 4 bases, with 12 bases separating them.

The CDR3 DNA reads as TGCGCCAGCAGCGCTCAAGGGGGCGGGGAGACCCAGTACTTC. Translated: CASSAQGGGETQYF. The V call is TRBV10-2, the J call TRBJ2-5; 7 positions agree with TRBD1. J was trimmed by 5 bases and V by 6 bases; bases with no gene match: 9. CDR3 size: 14 residues. The germline CDR1 and CDR2 sequences are WSHSY and SAAADI.

This clone was detected once. CDR3 protein: CASSHPTSGINTGELFF. In DNA form, the CDR3 reads TGCGCCAGCAGCCACCCCACTAGCGGGATAAACACCGGGGAGCTGTTTTTT. The rearrangement joins TRBV4-3 to TRBJ2-2; TRBD2 agrees at 10 bases. Germline loops: CDR1 LGHNA, CDR2 YSLEER. V lost 3 bases, J lost 2 bases, and 6 bases stayed unmatched. CDR3 length: 17 amino acids.

The chain couples TRBV5-1 to TRBJ2-7; 7 bases line up with TRBD1. Germline V gives CDR1 SGHRS, CDR2 YFSETQ. The V and J ends lost 0 bases and 6 bases, in that order; junction bases with no gene match: 9. There are 15 residues in the CDR3. CDR3 loop: CASSLGQGGTSEQYF. The DNA of the CDR3 is TGCGCCAGCAGCTTGGGACAGGGTGGGACCTCCGAGCAGTACTTC.

The chain joins TRBV5-1 to TRBJ2-2; D remains unclear. The V and J ends lost 2 bases and 4 bases respectively, with 6 bases between them. Germline loops: CDR1 SGHRS, CDR2 YFSETQ. The CDR3 covers 13 residues. In DNA form, the CDR3 reads TGCGCCAGCAGCTTCCAGGTCACCGGGGAGCTGTTTTTT. It codes for CASSFQVTGELFF. The full variable domain, in which reference TRBV5-1 and TRBJ2-2 provide the parts outside the CDR3, is KAGVTQTPRYLIKTRGQQVTLSCSPISGHRSVSWYQQTPGQGLQFLFEYFSETQRNKGNFPGRFSGRQFSNSRSEMNVSTLELGDSALYLCASSFQVTGELFFGEGSRLTVL.

The chain joins TRBV20-1 to TRBJ2-3; D is unclear. The CDR3 runs to 11 residues. Germline lookup yields CDR1 DFQATT and CDR2 SNEGSKA (reference sequence). Between the trimmed V and J ends, which lost 6 bases and 5 bases, there was a span of 9 bases. CDR3 in DNA: TGCAGTGCCCCCAACTTAGATACGCAGTATTTT. Protein sequence: CSAPNLDTQYF.

This sequence joins TRBV27 and TRBJ1-2; maybe TRBD1 (6 bases). Looked up from germline, CDR1 is MNHEY and CDR2 is SMNVEV (reference sequence). The length of the CDR3 is 12 residues. Trimming took 5 bases from V and 6 from J, leaving 10 bases between them. The chain's CDR3 is CASSGRGDGYTF. CDR3 DNA: TGTGCCAGCAGTGGCAGGGGTGATGGCTACACCTTC.